The next 31 T cell receptor beta chains were all read from a single sample in a study of beta chain features in type 1 diabetes. These receptors' antigens are unknown. Study-level points and caveats: Patients with Type 1 diabetes showed moderately but significantly shorter TCRB CDR3s in all four CD4+ subsets.

What was sequenced were expressed TCRB transcripts, since all of the isolated RNA had been reverse transcribed. Data came from immunoSEQ multiplex PCR; TCRdb stores just in-frame clones and leaves some out. The sample has about 660,000 clones, around 15% seen once. The material sequenced was naive CD4+ T cells from blood. The receptors stem from a man aged 18 to 29 with type 1 diabetes.

The chain has TRBV7-8 and TRBJ1-2, with TRBD1 matching 9 bases. The CDR3 covers 14 residues. Germline-derived CDR1 and CDR2 are SGHVS and FQNEAQ. Trimming removed 4 bases from V and 1 base from J; junction bases left unmatched: 1. In DNA form, the CDR3 reads TGTGCCAGCAGCTGGGACAGGGTTAACTATGGCTACACCTTC. Protein sequence: CASSWDRVNYGYTF.

This clone was recorded a few times. V is TRBV10-3 and J is TRBJ1-1; TRBD1 might be the D (5 bases). V lost 8 bases and J 0 bases, leaving 13 bases between the germline ends. The CDR3 is made up of 14 amino acids. In germline, CDR1 is ENHRY, CDR2 SYGVKD. This CDR3 is CAIFAEGLNTEAFF. For the CDR3, the DNA is TGTGCCATCTTTGCCGAGGGGCTGAACACTGAAGCTTTCTTT.

The chain joins TRBV30 to TRBJ1-1, with a weak D call TRBD1 (6 bases). CDR3 length: 13 residues. CDR1 GTSNPN and CDR2 SVGIG come from the germline V gene (reference sequence). V was trimmed by 5 bases and J by 2 bases, leaving 12 bases between them. CDR3 coding DNA: TGTGCCTGGGCGACAGGATTCAACACTGAAGCTTTCTTT. Translating gives CAWATGFNTEAFF.

This sequence joins TRBV6-5 and TRBJ2-7; D ambiguous. This CDR3 comprises 14 residues. The ends were cut back, 2 bases at V and 0 bases at J, with 8 bases in the middle. Per the germline V gene, CDR1 is MNHEY and CDR2 is SVGAGI. This CDR3 reads CASSYKDRSYEQYF. For the CDR3, the DNA is TGTGCCAGCAGTTACAAGGACCGCTCCTACGAGCAGTACTTC.

This clone has only a few counts. The rearrangement uses TRBV7-9 and TRBJ2-7; no clear D. The CDR3 sequence is 12 residues long. Germline CDR1 SEHNR, CDR2 FQNEAQ (reference sequence). Between the trimmed V and J ends, which lost 5 bases and 4 bases, there was a span of 9 bases. The DNA of the CDR3 is TGTGCCAGCAGCCATACAGATTACGAGCAGTACTTC. Translated, it gives CASSHTDYEQYF. The whole variable domain, filled in from reference TRBV7-9 and TRBJ2-7, reads DTGVSQNPRHKITKRGQNVTFRCDPISEHNRLYWYRQTLGQGPEFLTYFQNEAQLEKSRLLSDRFSAERPKGSFSTLEIQRTEQGDSAMYLCASSHTDYEQYFGPGTRLTVT.

In this sample, this clone turned up a few times. The V gene is TRBV5-1, the J gene TRBJ2-7; 10 nucleotides match TRBD1. The ends lost 4 bases at V and 6 bases at J; junction bases unmatched: 4. CDR1 and CDR2 (germline): SGHRS, YFSETQ. The CDR3 is 13 amino acids. The CDR3 DNA follows: TGCGCCAGCAGCCCGGGACAGGGGATCGAGCAGTACTTC. Translated: CASSPGQGIEQYF.

This clone was detected only a few times. This chain uses TRBV6-5 with TRBJ1-2; D remains unclear. The CDR3 totals 15 residues. With 6 bases removed from V and 4 bases from J, the gap between germline ends came to 18 bases. Germline CDR1 and CDR2: MNHEY and SVGAGI. The CDR3 spells CASSLLSTSGYGYTF. CDR3 DNA sequence: TGTGCCAGCAGCCTCCTTTCTACCAGCGGCTATGGCTACACCTTC.

This clone has a handful of counts. The V gene is TRBV5-1, the J gene TRBJ2-1, with D tentatively TRBD1 (6 bases). CDR3 size: 15 residues. The germline V gene has CDR1 SGHRS and CDR2 YFSETQ. The V gene lost 0 bases and the J gene lost 8 bases, with 15 bases spanning the gap. The CDR3 nucleotides read TGCGCCAGCAGCTTGGTAGGACAGCCTTCGCATGAGCAGTTCTTC. Translation gives CASSLVGQPSHEQFF. The full variable domain, completed using reference TRBV5-1 and TRBJ2-1, is KAGVTQTPRYLIKTRGQQVTLSCSPISGHRSVSWYQQTPGQGLQFLFEYFSETQRNKGNFPGRFSGRQFSNSRSEMNVSTLELGDSALYLCASSLVGQPSHEQFFGPGTRLTVL.

This clone was recorded a few times. This chain's CDR3 is CASSSSGTGSETQYF. The CDR3 DNA reads as TGCGCCAGCAGCTCTTCCGGGACAGGGTCAGAGACCCAGTACTTC. V is TRBV5-1 and J is TRBJ2-5; TRBD1 agrees at 9 bases. This CDR3 comprises 15 residues. Trimming at V came to 3 bases and at J to 4 bases, leaving 7 bases not matched to a gene. Germline-derived CDR1 and CDR2 are SGHRS and YFSETQ. Supplemented by reference TRBV5-1 and TRBJ2-5, the full variable domain reads KAGVTQTPRYLIKTRGQQVTLSCSPISGHRSVSWYQQTPGQGLQFLFEYFSETQRNKGNFPGRFSGRQFSNSRSEMNVSTLELGDSALYLCASSSSGTGSETQYFGPGTRLLVL.

This clone has a handful of counts. This chain uses TRBV5-1 with TRBJ1-2, with 8 bases lining up with TRBD1. Unmatched junction bases numbered 4, after V lost 1 base and J lost 5 bases. Looked up from germline, CDR1 is SGHRS and CDR2 is YFSETQ. The CDR3 is 14 amino acids. DNA of the CDR3: TGCGCCAGCAGCTTGATGACAGGGGATTATGGCTACACCTTC. Protein product: CASSLMTGDYGYTF.

The CDR3 coding sequence is TGCGCCAGCAGCGGGTTCGTACAGAACAATGAGCAGTTCTTC. It specifies CASSGFVQNNEQFF. The rearrangement uses TRBV5-1 and TRBJ2-1; D uncertain. Per germline, CDR1 SGHRS and CDR2 YFSETQ. The CDR3 totals 14 residues. Deletions cut 4 bases from V and 5 bases from J, with 13 bases between. Filled out from reference TRBV5-1 and TRBJ2-1, the complete variable domain reads KAGVTQTPRYLIKTRGQQVTLSCSPISGHRSVSWYQQTPGQGLQFLFEYFSETQRNKGNFPGRFSGRQFSNSRSEMNVSTLELGDSALYLCASSGFVQNNEQFFGPGTRLTVL.

This clone was observed a handful of times. In DNA form, the CDR3 reads TGTGCCTGGAGTGCCCAGCGTACAGATACGCAGTATTTT. Amino acid sequence: CAWSAQRTDTQYF. The V call is TRBV30, the J call TRBJ2-3; D gene ambiguous. The CDR3 is made up of 13 amino acids. Germline V CDR1 and CDR2: GTSNPN, SVGIG (reference sequence). Trimming left V 1 base short and J 3 bases short, with 8 bases between.

In this sample, this clone turned up once. CDR3: CAWSVGRVHSPLHF. The DNA of the CDR3 is TGTGCCTGGAGTGTGGGTAGGGTGCATTCACCCCTCCACTTT. The chain is built from TRBV30 and TRBJ1-6; no clear D gene. The CDR3 consists of 14 residues. CDR1 and CDR2 (germline): GTSNPN, SVGIG (reference sequence). The germline V and J ends were trimmed by 0 bases and 8 bases, with 11 bases remaining between them.

Note on this clone: At one end the junction does not follow the germline gene, possibly because of a read error. The chain couples TRBV20-1 to TRBJ2-1; D is undetermined. Germline V CDR1 and CDR2: DFQATT, SNEGSKA (reference sequence). The length of the CDR3 is 10 residues. In DNA, the CDR3 is TGCAGTGCGGTCCCGCCGCCCGTAGTCTTC. Its translation: CSAVPPPVVF.

J is TRBJ2-3 and V is TRBV5-1, with 7 positions matching TRBD1. The CDR3 is 13 residues long. The germline gives CDR1 SGHRS, CDR2 YFSETQ. Trimming at V came to 6 bases and at J to 1 base, leaving 2 bases not matched to a gene. CDR3 loop: CASTQGGTDTQYF. The CDR3 DNA is TGCGCCAGCACCCAGGGGGGCACAGATACGCAGTATTTT.

The rearrangement uses TRBV7-2 and TRBJ1-4, with D uncertain. CDR1 is SGHTA and CDR2 is FQGNSA in the germline V gene. The V end was cut by 4 bases, the J end by 0 bases, with 18 bases between. The length of the CDR3 is 18 residues. The CDR3 bases are TGTGCCAGCAGCTCGTCCAATACCTACAGATCAACTAATGAAAAACTGTTTTTT. Its translation: CASSSSNTYRSTNEKLFF.

The chain couples TRBV30 to TRBJ1-5; no definite D call. With 1 base removed from V and 4 bases from J, the gap between germline ends came to 14 bases. This CDR3 contains 15 residues. CDR1 and CDR2 (germline): GTSNPN, SVGIG (reference sequence). CDR3 sequence (DNA): TGTGCCTGGAGTGGGTTTGCAGGCTCAAATCAGCCCCAGCATTTT. Amino acid sequence: CAWSGFAGSNQPQHF.

This chain connects TRBV9 to TRBJ2-2; 7 nucleotides line up with TRBD1. Unmatched junction bases numbered 5, after V lost 3 bases and J lost 0 bases. This CDR3 comprises 16 residues. Germline CDR1 is SGDLS and CDR2 is YYNGEE. This CDR3 reads CASSAHGTANTGELFF. The CDR3 nucleotides are TGTGCCAGCAGCGCACACGGGACAGCGAACACCGGGGAGCTGTTTTTT.

The chain has TRBV6-6 and TRBJ1-2; 8 nucleotides line up with TRBD1. Germline V gene sequence: CDR1 MNHNY, CDR2 SVGAGI (reference sequence). The V and J ends lost 6 bases and 14 bases, in that order; junction bases with no gene match: 14. This CDR3 is 13 amino acids long. The chain's CDR3 is CASSPGTGRWETF. DNA for the CDR3: TGTGCCAGCAGCCCTGGGACAGGCCGGTGGGAAACCTTC.

The table lists this clone with a few counts. The chain has TRBV13 and TRBJ1-4, with TRBD1 as a possible D gene (5 bases). The CDR3 loop spans 14 amino acids. The germline V and J ends were trimmed by 5 bases and 1 base, with 8 bases remaining between them. Germline V CDR1 and CDR2: PRHDT, FYEKMQ (reference sequence). CDR3 nucleotides: TGTGCCAGCAGCGGGGGAGTAACTAATGAAAAACTGTTTTTT. Translated: CASSGGVTNEKLFF.

This clone has only a few counts. The same CDR3 arises from other DNA sequences in this sample as well. The chain carries TRBV6-5 and TRBJ2-7; 8 bases fit TRBD1. Germline V gene lookup returns CDR1 MNHEY and CDR2 SVGAGI. V gave up 0 bases and J gave up 0 bases; unmatched junction bases: 1. The CDR3 has 15 residues. CDR3 region: CASSYSQGASYEQYF. Here the CDR3 DNA reads TGTGCCAGCAGTTACTCCCAGGGGGCCTCCTACGAGCAGTACTTC.

The chain's CDR3 is CAWTRQNFYEQYF. The CDR3 nucleotides read TGTGCCTGGACCCGACAGAATTTCTACGAGCAGTACTTC. J is TRBJ2-7 and V is TRBV30, with D perhaps matching TRBD1 (5 bases). V shed 4 bases and J shed 3 bases, with 13 bases lying between them. The CDR3 runs to 13 residues. The V gene's germline CDR1 is GTSNPN and CDR2 SVGIG (reference sequence).

The rearrangement links TRBV4-2 to TRBJ2-7, with D unclear. The length of the CDR3 is 16 residues. Germline V gene sequence: CDR1 LGHNA, CDR2 YNFKEQ. V lost 4 bases, J lost 0 bases, and 16 bases lay in between. The DNA of the CDR3 is TGTGCCAGCAGCCCCAACATGGCCCAGAGCTCCTACGAGCAGTACTTC. Protein sequence: CASSPNMAQSSYEQYF.

The chain has TRBV10-3 and TRBJ1-1; no clear D gene. This CDR3 comprises 14 residues. V was trimmed by 4 bases and J by 1 base, leaving 10 bases between them. CDR1 is ENHRY and CDR2 is SYGVKD in the germline V gene. The CDR3 DNA follows: TGTGCCATCAGTGGGGGAACCGGGAACACTGAAGCTTTCTTT. This gives the protein CAISGGTGNTEAFF.

This clone was seen a single time. The chain uses TRBV6-5 and TRBJ2-7, with a possible D match to TRBD2 (5 bases). The V end lost 7 bases, the J end lost 0 bases, and 13 bases lay between the germline ends. The CDR3 spans 14 residues. The germline CDR1 and CDR2 sequences are MNHEY and SVGAGI. CDR3 in DNA: TGTGCCAGCAAACCGCCAACTAGCTCCTACGAGCAGTACTTC. Amino acids: CASKPPTSSYEQYF.

This clone was seen a few times. V and J are TRBV14 and TRBJ2-1, with D tentatively TRBD2 (6 bases). The CDR3 runs 14 residues. The V end lost 4 bases, the J end lost 7 bases, and 14 bases lay between the germline ends. Germline-derived CDR1 and CDR2 are SGHDN and FVKESK. The CDR3 spells CASSPGTFANEQFF. CDR3 DNA: TGTGCCAGCAGCCCCGGGACTTTCGCTAATGAGCAGTTCTTC. Variable domain in full (rest from reference TRBV14 and TRBJ2-1): EAGVTQFPSHSVIEKGQTVTLRCDPISGHDNLYWYRRVMGKEIKFLLHFVKESKQDESGMPNNRFLAERTGGTYSTLKVQPAELEDSGVYFCASSPGTFANEQFFGPGTRLTVL.

V is TRBV9 and J is TRBJ2-1, with D perhaps matching TRBD1 (5 bases). V was shortened by 3 bases and J by 7 bases, with 14 bases between the two germline ends. The CDR3 has 14 amino acids. The germline gives CDR1 SGDLS, CDR2 YYNGEE. The CDR3 sequence: CASSGARGVNEQFF. CDR3 DNA: TGTGCCAGCAGCGGAGCTAGGGGCGTGAATGAGCAGTTCTTC.

V gene TRBV5-1 combines with J gene TRBJ2-7; D might be TRBD1 (6 bases). The CDR3 contains 13 residues. Germline CDR1 reads SGHRS; CDR2 reads YFSETQ. Trimming cost V 3 bases and J 6 bases, with 13 bases left between them. The DNA for the CDR3 is TGCGCCAGCAGCTCAACAGGGACGAGCGAGCAGTACTTC. Protein sequence: CASSSTGTSEQYF.

This sequence joins TRBV5-1 and TRBJ2-2; TRBD1 might be the D (6 bases). Trimming shortened V by 0 bases and J by 3 bases, and 9 bases separated the two germline ends. The CDR3 spans 15 residues. CDR1 and CDR2 from the germline V gene are SGHRS and YFSETQ. DNA of the CDR3: TGCGCCAGCAGCTTGGCAGGGGAGCACACCGGGGAGCTGTTTTTT. It translates to CASSLAGEHTGELFF. Full variable domain (outside the CDR3, taken from reference TRBV5-1 and TRBJ2-2): KAGVTQTPRYLIKTRGQQVTLSCSPISGHRSVSWYQQTPGQGLQFLFEYFSETQRNKGNFPGRFSGRQFSNSRSEMNVSTLELGDSALYLCASSLAGEHTGELFFGEGSRLTVL.

The rearrangement links TRBV4-3 to TRBJ2-3; TRBD2 agrees at 12 bases. Trimming took 0 bases from V and 0 from J; bases not matched to a gene: 10. Germline CDR1 and CDR2: LGHNA and YSLEER. The CDR3 is 20 residues long. CDR3 loop: CASSQETSGGALYSTDTQYF. The CDR3 DNA reads as TGCGCCAGCAGCCAAGAGACTAGCGGGGGAGCCTTATATAGCACAGATACGCAGTATTTT.

This clone was seen only a few times. V gene TRBV28 combines with J gene TRBJ2-6; 8 bases are a match to TRBD1. The germline V gene encodes CDR1 MDHEN and CDR2 SYDVKM. The length of the CDR3 is 17 residues. Trimming cost V 10 bases and J 0 bases; bases outside gene matches: 11. CDR3 region: CATNEDRAISGANVLTF. CDR3 sequence (DNA): TGTGCCACGAACGAGGACAGGGCTATCTCTGGGGCCAACGTCCTGACTTTC.